Below, 20 T cell receptor beta chains from the same sample are listed, as sequenced in a study of cytomegalovirus exposure and HLA in healthy donors. 60 Vbeta and 13 Jbeta primers were used in PCR. Sequencing was performed with immunoSEQ multiplex PCR; in TCRdb, only in-frame clones are kept and a portion is missing. The repertoire table contains about 140,000 clones. The sequencing input was PBMCs. The source of these receptors is a man aged 40-50 years in good health and CMV-seronegative.

The chain has TRBV7-2 and TRBJ1-2; D perhaps matches TRBD1 (5 bases). Trimming removed 5 bases from V and 6 bases from J, with 16 bases in between. CDR1 is SGHTA and CDR2 is FQGNSA in the germline V gene. This CDR3 spans 14 amino acids. As DNA, the CDR3 is TGTGCCAGCAGCCCTGCTCCTGGGACTCATGGCTACACCTTC. Translating it yields CASSPAPGTHGYTF.

The chain has TRBV18 and TRBJ2-7, with D perhaps matching TRBD2 (5 bases). The CDR3 sequence is 14 residues long. V was cut by 5 bases and J by 3 bases, with 14 bases left in between. Looked up from germline, CDR1 is KGHSH and CDR2 is LQKENI. The CDR3, as DNA: TGTGCCAGCTCAAGGACGCCGGGGAACTACGAGCAGTACTTC. Its translation: CASSRTPGNYEQYF.

This chain joins TRBV25-1 and TRBJ1-2, with D possibly being TRBD1 (6 bases). This CDR3 region has 18 residues. Germline-derived CDR1 and CDR2 are MGHDK and SYGVNS. The V end was cut by 3 bases, the J end by 8 bases, with 28 bases between. In DNA form, the CDR3 reads TGTGCCAGCAGTGACCATGCAGGTTCAGGGGAAAGGAATAAGGGCTACACCTTC. Translating it yields CASSDHAGSGERNKGYTF.

The chain employs TRBV28 and TRBJ2-3; no clear D gene. This CDR3 region has 14 residues. With 3 bases removed from V and 6 bases from J, the gap between germline ends came to 13 bases. The germline V gene encodes CDR1 MDHEN and CDR2 SYDVKM. The CDR3 reads CASSLKQPYDTQYF. For the CDR3, the DNA is TGTGCCAGCAGTTTGAAACAGCCCTACGATACGCAGTATTTT.

The rearrangement joins TRBV21-1 to TRBJ2-2; no DNA check was done on the table's D call, TRBD1. TRBV21-1 is a pseudogene. The CDR3 extends over 17 amino acids. The CDR3 bases are TGTGCCAGCAGCCCCAGGGACAGGGGGTCAAACACCGGGGAGCTGTTTTTT. It is translated as CASSPRDRGSNTGELFF.

V and J are TRBV7-7 and TRBJ2-5; 8 positions agree with TRBD1. There are 16 residues in the CDR3. Germline CDR1 is SSHAT and CDR2 is FNYEAQ (reference sequence). After removal of 5 bases from V and 1 base from J, the junction contained 9 bases not matched to a gene. The DNA for the CDR3 is TGTGCCAGCAGCCCCCTAGGGACAGGCAGCCAAGAGACCCAGTACTTC. Protein product: CASSPLGTGSQETQYF.

The chain employs TRBV9 and TRBJ1-5, with no clear D. The CDR3 is 15 amino acids. Germline V gene lookup returns CDR1 SGDLS and CDR2 YYNGEE. Trimming took 0 bases from V and 7 from J, leaving 14 bases between them. The CDR3 nucleotides are TGTGCCAGCAGCGTAGGATTCGGGGAGCTCCAGCCCCAGCATTTT. This gives the protein CASSVGFGELQPQHF.

The V and J genes are TRBV4-2 and TRBJ1-4, with a possible D match to TRBD1 (5 bases). The CDR3 has 15 amino acids. Germline CDR1 LGHNA, CDR2 YNFKEQ. V was trimmed by 0 bases and J by 8 bases, leaving 13 bases between them. CDR3: CASSQDPTEGEKLFF. CDR3 in DNA: TGTGCCAGCAGCCAAGATCCGACGGAGGGGGAAAAACTGTTTTTT.

The V call is TRBV7-2, the J call TRBJ1-2; 11 positions match TRBD1. Losses at the gene ends were 10 bases for V and 7 bases for J; bases not matched to a gene: 8. Germline V gene data show CDR1 as SGHTA and CDR2 as FQGNSA. The CDR3 is 13 amino acids. CDR3 DNA sequence: TGTGCCACCACCCTGGGACAGGGGGTTGGCTACACCTTC. Amino acids: CATTLGQGVGYTF.

The V and J genes are TRBV7-2 and TRBJ1-2; no clear D. V lost 2 bases and J lost 2, with 9 bases in between. The CDR3 sequence is 14 residues long. CDR1 and CDR2 (germline): SGHTA, FQGNSA. DNA for the CDR3: TGTGCCAGCAGCTTACTAACAGAAAACTATGGCTACACCTTC. Translating it yields CASSLLTENYGYTF.

The chain uses TRBV7-2 and TRBJ1-2; D uncertain. Germline assignment: CDR1 SGHTA and CDR2 FQGNSA. The CDR3 is 13 amino acids. Trimming took 5 bases from V and 6 from J, leaving 13 bases between them. CDR3 sequence (DNA): TGTGCCAGCAGCCCGAAACAAATCAATGGCTACACCTTC. This sequence encodes CASSPKQINGYTF.

The chain has TRBV4-3 and TRBJ2-2, with D unresolved. From germline, CDR1 is LGHNA and CDR2 YSLEER. V shed 4 bases and J shed 5 bases, with 14 bases lying between them. This CDR3 contains 15 residues. CDR3 protein: CASSPGQEVTGELFF. The CDR3 DNA reads TGCGCCAGCAGCCCCGGTCAAGAAGTAACCGGGGAGCTGTTTTTT.

This rearrangement joins TRBV7-3 to TRBJ2-1; the match to TRBD1 covers 8 bases. CDR1 and CDR2 from the germline V gene are SGHTA and FQGTGA. With 4 bases clipped from V and 6 bases from J, the junction kept 5 bases outside the gene matches. This CDR3 region has 14 residues. The chain's CDR3 is CASSSGQGANEQFF. In DNA form, the CDR3 reads TGTGCCAGCAGCTCCGGACAGGGCGCCAATGAGCAGTTCTTC.

The chain uses TRBV2 and TRBJ2-7; 9 bases agree with TRBD2. V lost 5 bases and J lost 5; bases outside the gene matches: 4. The germline gives CDR1 SNHLY, CDR2 FYNNEI. The CDR3 spans 13 residues. CDR3 in amino acids: CASSISGGNEQYF. In nucleotides, the CDR3 is TGTGCCAGCAGTATTAGCGGGGGAAACGAGCAGTACTTC.

CDR3 protein: CASSFKGTGGGNTQYF. The CDR3 DNA reads TGTGCCAGCAGCTTTAAGGGGACAGGAGGTGGAAATACGCAGTATTTT. The V call is TRBV28, the J call TRBJ2-3; 8 positions agree with TRBD1. The germline V gene encodes CDR1 MDHEN and CDR2 SYDVKM. V trimming: 6 bases; J trimming: 7 bases; junction bases outside the gene matches: 15. The CDR3 runs to 16 residues.

V usage is TRBV5-1 and J usage is TRBJ1-5, with unresolved D. The germline V and J ends were trimmed by 0 bases and 0 bases, with 7 bases remaining between them. This CDR3 spans 15 amino acids. CDR1 and CDR2 (germline): SGHRS, YFSETQ. The CDR3, as DNA: TGCGCCAGCAGCTTGGACCCCTATAGCAATCAGCCCCAGCATTTT. It translates to CASSLDPYSNQPQHF.

Of note for this clone: The identical CDR3 is also encoded by other nucleotide sequences in the sample. This chain joins TRBV4-2 and TRBJ2-2; 7 bases are a match to TRBD1. Germline V CDR1 and CDR2: LGHNA, YNFKEQ. The V gene end was trimmed by 4 bases and the J gene end by 2 bases; junction bases not matched to a gene: 10. The CDR3 spans 17 residues. The CDR3 bases are TGTGCCAGCAGCCCTTTCCTCGGGACAGAAAACACCGGGGAGCTGTTTTTT. This translates into CASSPFLGTENTGELFF.

The genes are TRBV5-6 and TRBJ2-7; no reliable D call. CDR3 length: 15 amino acids. Trimming shortened V by 6 bases and J by 7 bases, and 23 bases separated the two germline ends. Per germline, CDR1 SGHDT and CDR2 YYEEEE. The CDR3 DNA reads TGTGCCAGCACCCTCTCGTCGACAATATTTCTAGAGCAGTACTTC. It yields the protein CASTLSSTIFLEQYF.

The chain uses TRBV11-2 and TRBJ2-7, with D possibly matching TRBD2 (5 bases). This CDR3 has 15 amino acids. CDR1 is SGHAT, CDR2 FQNNGV, per germline. V was trimmed by 6 bases and J by 4 bases, leaving 19 bases between them. Here the CDR3 DNA reads TGTGCCAGCAGAGTTAGAGGTGGACTTACATACGAGCAGTACTTC. Its translation: CASRVRGGLTYEQYF. The variable domain in full, completed from reference TRBV11-2 and TRBJ2-7, reads EAGVAQSPRYKIIEKRQSVAFWCNPISGHATLYWYQQILGQGPKLLIQFQNNGVVDDSQLPKDRFSAERLKGVDSTLKIQPAKLEDSAVYLCASRVRGGLTYEQYFGPGTRLTVT.

V usage is TRBV4-2 and J usage is TRBJ1-3; D call uncertain. Trimming removed 1 base at V and 8 bases at J, with 9 bases between. In germline, CDR1 is LGHNA, CDR2 YNFKEQ. The length of the CDR3 is 13 residues. The CDR3 DNA is TGTGCCAGCAGCCAAGGGGGAGGAGACACCATATATTTT. Translating it yields CASSQGGGDTIYF.